In this sample, the clone carrying this T cell receptor (beta chain) turned up many times. As yet, its antigen is unknown. This record comes from a study of T cells in Graves' hyperthyroidism and ophthalmopathy. Amplification targeted TCR beta CDR3 regions from RNA transcripts. Primed by the HTBI set, a first-round RT-PCR was run on the TCR CDR3. TCRdb passed the multiplex PCR reads through MiXCR, listing each CDR3 protein once. In the table there are about 350,000 distinct CDR3 sequences, around 14% of which are singletons. The CDR3 has 15 residues. With 2 bases removed from V and 5 bases from J, the gap between germline ends came to 15 bases. CDR1 is MNHNS, CDR2 SASEGT, per germline. Overall study findings and caveats: Most thyroid-expanded clonotypes above 0.001 were also found in blood. Stable hyperthyroidism was told apart from ophthalmopathy by a model built on 13 V-J features.

Uncontrolled infection, other autoimmune disease, pregnancy or lactation disqualified patients from enrolment. Each 10 ml fresh peripheral blood draw supplied the PBMCs. The source is a woman aged 30 to 39 with Graves' hyperthyroidism. The specimen was blood. The rearrangement links TRBV6-1 to TRBJ2-5; maybe TRBD2 (5 bases). CDR3 protein: CASSELLAARETQYF. In nucleotides, the CDR3 is TGTGCCAGCAGTGAACTCCTAGCTGCCCGGGAGACCCAGTACTTC.